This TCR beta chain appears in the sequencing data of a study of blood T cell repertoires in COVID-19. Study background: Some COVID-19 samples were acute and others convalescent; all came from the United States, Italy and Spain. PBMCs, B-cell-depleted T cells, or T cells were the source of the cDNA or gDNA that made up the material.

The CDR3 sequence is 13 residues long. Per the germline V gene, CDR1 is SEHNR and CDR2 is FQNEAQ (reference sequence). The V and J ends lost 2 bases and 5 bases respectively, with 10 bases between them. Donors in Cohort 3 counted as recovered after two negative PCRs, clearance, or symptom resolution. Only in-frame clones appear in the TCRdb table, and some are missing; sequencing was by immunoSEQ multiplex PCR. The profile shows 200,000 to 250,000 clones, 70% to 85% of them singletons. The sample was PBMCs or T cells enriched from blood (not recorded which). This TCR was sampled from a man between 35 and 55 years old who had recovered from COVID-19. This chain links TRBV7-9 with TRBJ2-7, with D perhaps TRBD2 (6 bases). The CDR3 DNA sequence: TGTGCCAGCAGCTTACTAGCGCCTAACGAGCAGTACTTC. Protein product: CASSLLAPNEQYF.